These 15 T cell receptor beta chains came from one sample sequenced in a study of Graves' ophthalmopathy and Graves' hyperthyroidism. As the template, RNA transcripts were used to amplify TCR beta CDR3 regions. The first-round RT-PCR employed HTBI primers together with the Qiagen OneStep RT-PCR kit. A multiplex PCR was then performed as the second round. TCRdb reprocessed the multiplex PCR reads with MiXCR, giving one entry per CDR3 protein. The table records about 550,000 distinct CDR3 sequences, less than 45% of them present only once. The sample taken for sequencing was peripheral blood or thyroid tissue (not recorded which). These TCRs come from an adult man with Graves' hyperthyroidism.

This clonotype has ten or more counts. The chain joins TRBV7-9 to TRBJ1-1; D gene unclear. The V end was cut by 4 bases, the J end by 0 bases, with 15 bases between. This CDR3 contains 16 residues. Germline values: CDR1 SEHNR, CDR2 FQNEAQ (reference sequence). The CDR3 reads CASSSSSFSLNTEAFF. DNA for the CDR3: TGTGCCAGCAGCTCCTCATCTTTCAGTTTGAACACTGAAGCTTTCTTT.

As for this clonotype: A much more abundant neighbour one base away suggests this may be a read error. The V and J genes are TRBV24-1 and TRBJ2-7; D is unresolved. CDR1 KGHDR and CDR2 SFDVKD come from the germline V gene. Trimming removed 1 base from V and 9 bases from J, with 6 bases in between. The length of the CDR3 is 11 residues. CDR3 protein: CATSDFHGQYF. DNA of the CDR3: TGTGCCACCAGTGATTTTCACGGGCAGTACTTC.

V usage is TRBV6-5 and J usage is TRBJ1-4, with D unclear. Germline V gene data show CDR1 as MNHEY and CDR2 as SVGAGI. V lost 5 bases and J lost 8, with 9 bases in between. This CDR3 comprises 12 residues. The CDR3: CASSERVEKLFF. Here the CDR3 DNA reads TGTGCCAGCAGTGAACGAGTGGAAAAACTGTTTTTT.

Comment on this clonotype: A much larger clone differs by one base, so this may be a read error. The genes are TRBV5-1 and TRBJ2-7, with TRBD2 as a possible D gene (7 bases). The germline V gene encodes CDR1 SGHRS and CDR2 YFSETQ. The CDR3 is 14 amino acids. The CDR3 is CVSSPGGALYEQYF. CDR3 sequence (DNA): TGCGTCAGCAGCCCGGGGGGCGCCCTCTACGAGCAGTACTTC.

Of note for this clonotype: A much larger clone sits a single nucleotide away, making a read error possible. The CDR3 protein is CASSVAGYKEKLFF. In DNA, the CDR3 is TGTGCCAGCAGCGTAGCGGGATATAAAGAAAAACTGTTTTTT. The chain is built from TRBV9 and TRBJ1-4; the D is unclear. The CDR3 consists of 14 residues. V was pared by 0 bases and J by 8 bases, with 11 bases between. The germline V gene encodes CDR1 SGDLS and CDR2 YYNGEE.

A remark on this clonotype: A much more abundant neighbour one base away suggests this may be a read error. V is TRBV24-1 and J is TRBJ1-1; unclear D gene. With 7 bases removed from V and 5 bases from J, the gap between germline ends came to 16 bases. The CDR3 is made up of 14 amino acids. Per the germline V gene, CDR1 is KGHDR and CDR2 is SFDVKD. CDR3 coding DNA: TGTGCCACCAGAGGACCTCCCCATTATACTGAAGCTTTCTTT. It codes for CATRGPPHYTEAFF.

Ten or more counts support this clonotype. The V call is TRBV2, the J call TRBJ2-5; 8 bases fit TRBD2. The CDR3 spans 15 residues. The ends lost 2 bases at V and 4 bases at J; junction bases unmatched: 6. In germline, CDR1 is SNHLY, CDR2 FYNNEI. Here the CDR3 DNA reads TGTGCCAGCAGTGAAACCAGCGGGAGATTAGAGACCCAGTACTTC. This encodes CASSETSGRLETQYF.

This clonotype was observed many times. Just one base apart from a much larger clone, this may be a read error. The rearrangement uses TRBV29-1 and TRBJ2-7; 7 bases are a match to TRBD1. This CDR3 region has 12 residues. J gave up 2 bases and V 3 bases, and 1 base lay outside the gene matches. CDR1 and CDR2 from the germline V gene are SQVTM and ANQGSEA. The chain's CDR3 is CSVEGQTYEQYF. The CDR3 DNA reads TGCAGCGTTGAGGGACAGACCTACGAGCAGTACTTC.

This clonotype was recorded at least ten times. This chain joins TRBV7-8 and TRBJ1-2; the match to TRBD1 covers 7 bases. CDR3 size: 14 residues. V gave up 5 bases and J gave up 8 bases; unmatched junction bases: 11. The germline gives CDR1 SGHVS, CDR2 FQNEAQ. Here the CDR3 DNA reads TGTGCCAGCAGCCTACTGAGGACAGGTTCAGGCTACACCTTC. Its translation is CASSLLRTGSGYTF.

V and J are TRBV20-1 and TRBJ2-2; a weak D match, TRBD1 (6 bases). V was pared by 6 bases and J by 8 bases, with 13 bases between. The CDR3 has 12 amino acids. Germline loops: CDR1 DFQATT, CDR2 SNEGSKA (reference sequence). The CDR3 region is CSASPGTGELFF. The CDR3 DNA sequence: TGCAGTGCCAGTCCCGGGACAGGGGAGCTGTTTTTT.

This clonotype was seen many times. The chain employs TRBV19 and TRBJ2-5, with 8 nucleotides matching TRBD2. The CDR3 sequence is 15 residues long. Germline-derived CDR1 and CDR2 are LNHDA and SQIVND (reference sequence). V shed 6 bases and J 9 bases; nucleotides not matched to a gene: 15. DNA of the CDR3: TGTGCCAGTAGCATCGGGGACGGACTAGCCCCGTCCCAGTACTTC. It yields the protein CASSIGDGLAPSQYF.

This chain links TRBV12-5 with TRBJ2-5, with D perhaps TRBD2 (6 bases). CDR1 is LGHNT, CDR2 FRNRAP, per germline. The ends were cut back, 1 base at V and 4 bases at J, with 25 bases in the middle. The CDR3 length is 19 residues. CDR3 region: CASGLAAHSAEGVPETQYF. CDR3 coding DNA: TGTGCTAGTGGTTTGGCGGCTCACTCAGCGGAGGGCGTACCAGAGACCCAGTACTTC.

The chain has TRBV6-6 and TRBJ2-2; the D gene could be TRBD1 or TRBD2 (6 bases each). The V gene's germline CDR1 is MNHNY and CDR2 SVGAGI (reference sequence). The CDR3 runs 18 residues. Trimming took 5 bases from V and 3 from J, leaving 22 bases between them. The CDR3 nucleotides are TGTGCCAGCAGTCACCCAGGGTGGGGGGCGTCGGACACCGGGGAGCTGTTTTTT. As protein: CASSHPGWGASDTGELFF.

This chain uses TRBV27 with TRBJ2-7; 9 nucleotides align to TRBD2. The CDR3 covers 15 residues. Germline-derived CDR1 and CDR2 are MNHEY and SMNVEV (reference sequence). The junction had 10 bases not matched to a gene; V was cut back by 8 bases and J by 2 bases. CDR3 nucleotides: TGTGCCAGCTCACCACCGTTAGCGGGGGCCTACGAGCAGTACTTC. Amino acid sequence: CASSPPLAGAYEQYF.

This clonotype was seen only a few times. CDR3 amino acids: CASSEALGDQPQHF. For the CDR3, the DNA is TGTGCCAGCAGTGAAGCATTGGGGGATCAGCCCCAGCATTTT. The J gene is TRBJ1-5, the V gene TRBV12-3 or TRBV12-4; D is possibly TRBD1 (5 bases). Trimming shortened V by 5 bases and J by 5 bases, and 13 bases separated the two germline ends. CDR3 length: 14 residues.